What follows are 21 T cell receptor beta chains derived from one specimen sequenced in a study of T cells and Merkel cell carcinoma outcomes. Only in-frame clones appear in the TCRdb table, and some are missing; sequencing was by immunoSEQ multiplex PCR. Seen here are 15,000 to 16,000 clones, roughly 76% observed once, and the top ten hold approximately 8.8%. The specimen was tumor tissue from Merkel cell carcinoma. The receptors were sampled from a human donor with Merkel cell carcinoma.

V is TRBV21-1 and J is TRBJ1-5. TRBV21-1 is described as a pseudogene. This CDR3 spans 17 amino acids. For the CDR3, the DNA is TGTGCCAGCGCTAAAATTGGCGGAGGGGGTGGGAATCAGCCCCAGCATTTT. Its protein product is CASAKIGGGGGNQPQHF.

The chain is built from TRBV5-1 and TRBJ2-5, with TRBD2 identical over 8 bases. Germline values: CDR1 SGHRS, CDR2 YFSETQ. V dropped 4 bases and J dropped 7; count of bases not matched to a gene: 9. This CDR3 has 14 residues. This CDR3 reads CASSPGLEGGTQYF. Here the CDR3 DNA reads TGCGCCAGCAGCCCGGGACTAGAGGGGGGGACCCAGTACTTC. The full variable domain, in which reference TRBV5-1 and TRBJ2-5 provide the parts outside the CDR3, is KAGVTQTPRYLIKTRGQQVTLSCSPISGHRSVSWYQQTPGQGLQFLFEYFSETQRNKGNFPGRFSGRQFSNSRSEMNVSTLELGDSALYLCASSPGLEGGTQYFGPGTRLLVL.

V is TRBV7-9 and J is TRBJ2-3, with 13 nucleotides matching TRBD2. The CDR3 runs to 18 residues. Germline V lookup: CDR1 SEHNR, CDR2 FQNEAQ (reference sequence). Trimming at V came to 4 bases and at J to 1 base, leaving 8 bases not matched to a gene. Here the CDR3 DNA reads TGTGCCAGCAGCTCAGGACTAGCGGGAGTTACCCGCACAGATACGCAGTATTTT. Protein product: CASSSGLAGVTRTDTQYF.

Notes on this clone: One end of the junction does not line up with germline, which may come from a read error. The CDR3 region is CASNLGRGGLPDTQYF. CDR3 DNA: TGTGCCAGCAACTTAGGGCGGGGGGGCCTCCCAGATACGCAGTATTTT. This rearrangement joins TRBV7-6 to TRBJ2-3; 9 bases are a match to TRBD2. The CDR3 sequence is 16 residues long. Germline values: CDR1 SGHVS, CDR2 FNYEAQ. Using reference TRBV7-6 and TRBJ2-3 for the parts outside the CDR3, the full variable domain is GAGVSQSPRYKVTKRGQDVALRCDPISGHVSLYWYRQALGQGPEFLTYFNYEAQQDKSGLPNDRFSAERPEGSISTLTIQRTEQRDSAMYRCASNLGRGGLPDTQYFGPGTRLTVL.

The chain carries TRBV10-3 and TRBJ1-3; 8 bases agree with TRBD1. V was clipped by 4 bases and J by 2 bases; unmatched bases: 4. This CDR3 region has 15 residues. The germline V gene encodes CDR1 ENHRY and CDR2 SYGVKD. CDR3 bases: TGTGCCATCAGTGCTGACAGGGGTCCTGGAAACACCATATATTTT. Protein: CAISADRGPGNTIYF.

The rearrangement uses TRBV30 and TRBJ2-7; D may correspond to TRBD1 or TRBD2 (6 bases each). This CDR3 spans 14 amino acids. The V end lost 0 bases, the J end lost 3 bases, and 12 bases lay between the germline ends. Germline CDR1 and CDR2: GTSNPN and SVGIG (reference sequence). The CDR3, as DNA: TGTGCCTGGAGTGTAGGGGGGACTGGCTACGAGCAGTACTTC. Its protein is CAWSVGGTGYEQYF.

This rearrangement joins TRBV7-3 to TRBJ2-2; D is uncertain. The germline V gene encodes CDR1 SGHTA and CDR2 FQGTGA. The CDR3 length is 13 residues. V was shortened by 4 bases and J by 7 bases, with 10 bases between the two germline ends. The CDR3 DNA follows: TGTGCCAGCAGCTCCTCTGGGCACGGGGAGCTGTTTTTT. The encoded protein is CASSSSGHGELFF.

CDR3 in DNA: TGTGCCAGCAGTTTCGGGGGGGCCAACGTCCTGACTTTC. It yields the protein CASSFGGANVLTF. The J gene is TRBJ2-6, the V gene TRBV27; D remains ambiguous. Germline assignment: CDR1 MNHEY and CDR2 SMNVEV (reference sequence). Trimming took 3 bases from V and 4 from J, leaving 4 bases between them. The CDR3 runs to 13 residues.

This clone showed up just a few times. The J gene is TRBJ2-7, the V gene TRBV11-3; perhaps TRBD2 as D (5 bases). Between the trimmed V and J ends, which lost 5 bases and 5 bases, there was a span of 13 bases. The CDR3 contains 13 residues. The germline gives CDR1 SGHNT, CDR2 YENEEA. The CDR3 sequence is CASSLTRWDEQYF. In DNA form, the CDR3 reads TGTGCCAGCAGCCTAACTAGATGGGACGAGCAGTACTTC.

This clone appeared once. V gene TRBV5-1 combines with J gene TRBJ2-7; TRBD2 aligns across 11 bases. V was clipped by 5 bases and J by 4 bases; unmatched bases: 5. Germline-derived CDR1 and CDR2 are SGHRS and YFSETQ. The CDR3 is 14 residues long. The CDR3 sequence: CASSSPSGRYEQYF. CDR3 coding DNA: TGCGCCAGCAGTAGCCCTAGCGGGAGGTACGAGCAGTACTTC.

The CDR3 DNA follows: TGCGCCAGCAGTTCTGATGGAGGAAACACCATATATTTT. It encodes CASSSDGGNTIYF. This chain connects TRBV5-1 to TRBJ1-3, with D uncertain. CDR3 length equals 13 residues. V dropped 5 bases and J dropped 4 bases, with 10 bases sitting between them. Looked up from germline, CDR1 is SGHRS and CDR2 is YFSETQ.

This clone is a singleton in its sample. One end of the junction is discordant with germline, which a read error may explain. The chain joins TRBV7-7 to TRBJ2-5; 7 nucleotides agree with TRBD1. This CDR3 contains 15 residues. Per germline, CDR1 SSHAT and CDR2 FNYEAQ (reference sequence). The CDR3 spells CASSLIGTDQETQYF. The CDR3 DNA is TGTGCTAGCAGCCTGATCGGGACAGATCAAGAGACCCAGTACTTC.

The genes are TRBV5-1 and TRBJ1-2, with D perhaps matching TRBD1 (6 bases). CDR1 SGHRS and CDR2 YFSETQ come from the germline V gene. With 0 bases removed from V and 3 bases from J, the gap between germline ends came to 9 bases. The CDR3 has 14 residues. The CDR3 here is CASSLGQVDYGYTF. CDR3 coding DNA: TGCGCCAGCAGCTTGGGACAGGTGGACTATGGCTACACCTTC.

This chain connects TRBV28 to TRBJ2-7; D gene uncertain. The CDR3 has 14 amino acids. Germline V gene sequence: CDR1 MDHEN, CDR2 SYDVKM. The V end was cut by 3 bases, the J end by 0 bases, with 9 bases between. CDR3 nucleotide sequence: TGTGCCAGCAGTTTTGGGTACATCTCCTACGAGCAGTACTTC. Translating gives CASSFGYISYEQYF.

The chain is built from TRBV2 and TRBJ1-4; TRBD1 agrees at 9 bases. CDR1 and CDR2 (germline): SNHLY, FYNNEI. CDR3 length: 11 residues. The junction had 2 bases not matched to a gene; V was cut back by 5 bases and J by 13 bases. The CDR3 DNA follows: TGTGCCAGCAGTAGGACAGGGGTACTGTTTTTT. Protein sequence: CASSRTGVLFF.

This chain connects TRBV4-2 to TRBJ2-1; D may be TRBD1 (5 bases). V lost 2 bases and J 1 base, leaving 9 bases between the germline ends. The CDR3 is 15 residues long. Per germline, CDR1 LGHNA and CDR2 YNFKEQ. The CDR3 bases are TGTGCCAGCAGCCAAAGGGGTGGTTCCTACAATGAGCAGTTCTTC. Protein sequence: CASSQRGGSYNEQFF.

The gene calls are TRBV7-9 and TRBJ2-5, with D hard to call. Germline values: CDR1 SEHNR, CDR2 FQNEAQ (reference sequence). CDR3 length: 13 amino acids. V lost 3 bases, J lost 4 bases, and 9 bases lay in between. CDR3 region: CASSFPGLETQYF. In DNA, the CDR3 is TGTGCCAGCAGCTTTCCCGGATTAGAGACCCAGTACTTC.

This clone was seen more than once but under ten times. CDR3: CARMDRRSGNTIYF. CDR3 nucleotides: TGCGCCAGAATGGACAGGCGCTCTGGAAACACCATATATTTT. The rearrangement joins TRBV5-1 to TRBJ1-3, with TRBD1 identical over 7 bases. This CDR3 comprises 14 residues. Losses at the gene ends were 8 bases for V and 0 bases for J; bases not matched to a gene: 5. CDR1 is SGHRS, CDR2 YFSETQ, per germline.

The V call is TRBV18, the J call TRBJ1-2; possibly TRBD1 for D (6 bases). Germline V gene data show CDR1 as KGHSH and CDR2 as LQKENI. V was cut by 0 bases and J by 4 bases, with 6 bases left in between. The CDR3 length is 13 residues. Here the CDR3 DNA reads TGTGCCAGCTCACCACCGGACAGCTATGGCTACACCTTC. Encoded protein: CASSPPDSYGYTF.

The J gene is TRBJ2-2, the V gene TRBV10-3, with 11 nucleotides matching TRBD2. V dropped 6 bases and J dropped 1; count of bases not matched to a gene: 1. Germline V CDR1 and CDR2: ENHRY, SYGVKD. This CDR3 is 15 amino acids long. The CDR3 DNA reads as TGTGCCATCAGGGGGACTAGCGGGAACACCGGGGAGCTGTTTTTT. This codes for CAIRGTSGNTGELFF.

The chain couples TRBV7-9 to TRBJ1-1; tentative D call: TRBD1 (5 bases). Germline CDR1 reads SEHNR; CDR2 reads FQNEAQ (reference sequence). The V gene lost 5 bases and the J gene lost 6 bases, with 13 bases spanning the gap. The CDR3 consists of 13 residues. The CDR3 here is CASSPGGRAEAFF. The CDR3 nucleotides are TGTGCCAGCAGCCCGGGGGGGAGGGCTGAAGCTTTCTTT. Using reference TRBV7-9 and TRBJ1-1 for the parts outside the CDR3, the full variable domain is DTGVSQNPRHKITKRGQNVTFRCDPISEHNRLYWYRQTLGQGPEFLTYFQNEAQLEKSRLLSDRFSAERPKGSFSTLEIQRTEQGDSAMYLCASSPGGRAEAFFGQGTRLTVV.